A single sample gave rise to the 32 T cell receptor beta chains below, sequenced in a study of cytotoxic CD8 clonotypes in ibrutinib-treated CLL. Clones were read by immunoSEQ multiplex PCR, and TCRdb kept only the in-frame ones, dropping some. The sample records 300,000 to 400,000 clones, 67% being singletons. Sequenced here: PBMCs, sampled after 36 months of ibrutinib treatment. The receptor source for this set is a human donor with chronic lymphocytic leukemia.

The CDR3 DNA reads TGTGCCACCAGCAGTACCGGGTCTAGGGCCCTTATTGGCAATCAGCCCCAGCATTTT. It encodes CATSSTGSRALIGNQPQHF. This chain links TRBV15 with TRBJ1-5; no firm D call. Trimming took 3 bases from V and 2 from J, leaving 23 bases between them. This CDR3 spans 19 amino acids. Germline loops: CDR1 LNHNV, CDR2 YYDKDF (reference sequence).

This clone came up many times. The gene calls are TRBV5-1 and TRBJ2-7; 11 nucleotides line up with TRBD1. The V gene's germline CDR1 is SGHRS and CDR2 YFSETQ. The CDR3 is 14 residues long. The J segment lost 3 bases and the V segment lost 4 bases, leaving 3 bases of the junction unmatched. The CDR3 loop is CASSPGQGGYEQYF. In DNA form, the CDR3 reads TGCGCCAGCAGCCCGGGACAGGGGGGCTACGAGCAGTACTTC. Supplemented by reference TRBV5-1 and TRBJ2-7, the full variable domain reads KAGVTQTPRYLIKTRGQQVTLSCSPISGHRSVSWYQQTPGQGLQFLFEYFSETQRNKGNFPGRFSGRQFSNSRSEMNVSTLELGDSALYLCASSPGQGGYEQYFGPGTRLTVT.

This sequence joins TRBV5-1 and TRBJ1-4, with a possible D match to TRBD1 (5 bases). The CDR3 consists of 16 residues. V lost 3 bases and J 11 bases, leaving 23 bases between the germline ends. Germline CDR1 is SGHRS and CDR2 is YFSETQ. The CDR3 sequence is CASSSDTPGRYGKLFF. DNA of the CDR3: TGCGCCAGCAGCTCAGACACGCCAGGGCGGTATGGCAAACTGTTTTTT.

This clone was recorded at least ten times. The chain uses TRBV27 and TRBJ1-2, with D uncertain. From germline, CDR1 is MNHEY and CDR2 SMNVEV (reference sequence). The CDR3 extends over 12 amino acids. Trimming took off 8 bases at V and 4 bases at J, with 11 bases between the two ends. CDR3 amino acids: CASPAGSYGYTF. The CDR3 coding sequence is TGTGCCAGCCCAGCGGGGTCCTATGGCTACACCTTC.

The V call is TRBV10-3, the J call TRBJ1-5, with a tentative D call TRBD1 (6 bases). V lost 6 bases to trimming and J lost 3 bases, with 15 bases between them. Germline CDR1 reads ENHRY; CDR2 reads SYGVKD. This CDR3 contains 15 residues. DNA of the CDR3: TGTGCCATCAGCCCGACAGGATCTTCCAATCAGCCCCAGCATTTT. This gives the protein CAISPTGSSNQPQHF.

This clone occurred a few times. The chain employs TRBV28 and TRBJ2-1; D gene unclear. Trimming took 6 bases from V and 4 from J, leaving 4 bases between them. Germline CDR1 reads MDHEN; CDR2 reads SYDVKM. The CDR3 extends over 11 amino acids. The DNA of the CDR3 is TGTGCCAGCAGCCCTTACAATGAGCAGTTCTTC. Amino acids: CASSPYNEQFF.

The rearrangement links TRBV4-3 to TRBJ2-7; no firm D call. Trimming cost V 0 bases and J 4 bases, with 7 bases left between them. CDR1 and CDR2 (germline): LGHNA, YSLEER. This CDR3 comprises 13 residues. This chain's CDR3 is CASSQDRRYEQYF. CDR3 sequence (DNA): TGCGCCAGCAGCCAAGACAGGCGTTACGAGCAGTACTTC.

The genes are TRBV7-2 and TRBJ1-3, with D maybe TRBD1 (5 bases). V lost 1 base to trimming and J lost 3 bases, with 16 bases between them. This CDR3 contains 17 residues. From germline, CDR1 is SGHTA and CDR2 FQGNSA. In DNA form, the CDR3 reads TGTGCCAGCAGCTTAGTTCCGCAGGGTGGAGGTGGAAACACCATATATTTT. Its translation is CASSLVPQGGGGNTIYF. Filled out from reference TRBV7-2 and TRBJ1-3, the complete variable domain reads GAGVSQSPSNKVTEKGKDVELRCDPISGHTALYWYRQSLGQGLEFLIYFQGNSAPDKSGLPSDRFSAERTGGSVSTLTIQRTQQEDSAVYLCASSLVPQGGGGNTIYFGEGSWLTVV.

This chain links TRBV6-5 with TRBJ1-2; D perhaps matches TRBD1 (6 bases). The germline V and J ends were trimmed by 2 bases and 8 bases, with 12 bases remaining between them. Germline values: CDR1 MNHEY, CDR2 SVGAGI. The CDR3 loop spans 13 amino acids. DNA for the CDR3: TGTGCCAGCAGTTACCCAGACAGGCGAGGCTACACCTTC. This sequence encodes CASSYPDRRGYTF.

The gene calls are TRBV27 and TRBJ2-3; D is unclear. This CDR3 comprises 11 residues. Per germline, CDR1 MNHEY and CDR2 SMNVEV (reference sequence). The V gene lost 6 bases and the J gene lost 7 bases, with 8 bases spanning the gap. The CDR3 bases are TGTGCCAGCAGCTGGGGAAATACGCAGTATTTT. The encoded protein is CASSWGNTQYF.

DNA of the CDR3: TGTGCCAGCAGCGTAGAATGGGTTAGCACAGATACGCAGTATTTT. Amino acids: CASSVEWVSTDTQYF. The chain carries TRBV9 and TRBJ2-3; D remains unclear. This CDR3 comprises 15 residues. Germline loops: CDR1 SGDLS, CDR2 YYNGEE. Trimming left V 0 bases short and J 0 bases short, with 8 bases between.

The chain joins TRBV6-1 to TRBJ1-5; D gene unclear. Germline V gives CDR1 MNHNS, CDR2 SASEGT. The germline V and J ends were trimmed by 1 base and 4 bases, with 11 bases remaining between them. This CDR3 contains 15 residues. CDR3: CASSEVVSGNQPQHF. For the CDR3, the DNA is TGTGCCAGCAGTGAAGTTGTAAGTGGTAATCAGCCCCAGCATTTT.

The V and J genes are TRBV4-3 and TRBJ2-6; unclear D gene. Trimming shortened V by 1 base and J by 5 bases, and 6 bases separated the two germline ends. Germline CDR1 and CDR2: LGHNA and YSLEER. This CDR3 is built from 14 residues. The CDR3, as DNA: TGCGCCAGCAGCCAAGTGACCAGGGCCAACGTCCTGACTTTC. Its translation: CASSQVTRANVLTF.

The chain couples TRBV5-1 to TRBJ2-5; D possibly uses TRBD1 or TRBD2 (6 bases each). V was shortened by 7 bases and J by 4 bases, with 17 bases between the two germline ends. CDR3 length: 14 amino acids. CDR1 and CDR2 (germline): SGHRS, YFSETQ. This chain's CDR3 is CASFQSGASETQYF. For the CDR3, the DNA is TGCGCCAGCTTTCAGTCGGGGGCGTCAGAGACCCAGTACTTC.

The chain combines TRBV27 with TRBJ2-3; tentative D call: TRBD2 (7 bases). The CDR3 covers 17 residues. V lost 5 bases, J lost 1 base, and 19 bases lay in between. CDR1 and CDR2 from the germline V gene are MNHEY and SMNVEV (reference sequence). This CDR3 reads CASSRSSVRGRTDTQYF. In DNA, the CDR3 is TGTGCCAGCAGTAGGTCATCGGTGCGGGGGCGCACAGATACGCAGTATTTT.

In this sample, this clone turned up a few times. This chain connects TRBV5-1 to TRBJ2-1, with 9 positions matching TRBD2. CDR3 length equals 15 residues. Per the germline V gene, CDR1 is SGHRS and CDR2 is YFSETQ. Unmatched junction bases numbered 6, after V lost 8 bases and J lost 0 bases. The CDR3: CASSGSGSSYNEQFF. The CDR3 region has the DNA TGCGCCAGTAGCGGGAGCGGGAGCTCCTACAATGAGCAGTTCTTC.

The chain recombines TRBV5-6 with TRBJ1-2; D uncertain. Deletions cut 4 bases from V and 4 bases from J, with 20 bases between. The V gene's germline CDR1 is SGHDT and CDR2 YYEEEE. The CDR3 runs to 16 residues. The CDR3 DNA reads as TGTGCCAGCAGCAGTTCTAGGACTGGGGTCGGCTATGGCTACACCTTC. Translation: CASSSSRTGVGYGYTF.

This chain links TRBV28 with TRBJ2-7; 11 bases line up with TRBD2. Germline trimming cut 4 bases from V and 4 bases from J; bases unmatched to any gene: 9. CDR1 and CDR2 from the germline V gene are MDHEN and SYDVKM. The CDR3 is 16 residues long. The CDR3 sequence: CASSSTLAGGRYEQYF. CDR3 DNA: TGTGCCAGCAGTTCGACCTTAGCGGGAGGGAGGTACGAGCAGTACTTC.

Points on this clone: Germline and junction disagree at one end, which may indicate a read error. The chain has TRBV20-1 and TRBJ2-1; 10 bases map to TRBD2. The CDR3 totals 11 residues. Germline CDR1 reads DFQATT; CDR2 reads SNEGSKA (reference sequence). CDR3 loop: CGTSAENEQFF. The CDR3 DNA is TGTGGGACTAGCGCAGAGAATGAGCAGTTCTTC.

V gene TRBV18 combines with J gene TRBJ1-5, with D hard to call. The germline V gene encodes CDR1 KGHSH and CDR2 LQKENI. The length of the CDR3 is 14 residues. V lost 2 bases and J lost 4, with 9 bases in between. The CDR3 region is CASSPGRSNQPQHF. As DNA, the CDR3 is TGTGCCAGCTCACCAGGACGTTCGAATCAGCCCCAGCATTTT. Together with reference TRBV18 and TRBJ1-5, the CDR3 gives the full variable domain: NAGVMQNPRHLVRRRGQEARLRCSPMKGHSHVYWYRQLPEEGLKFMVYLQKENIIDESGMPKERFSAEFPKEGPSILRIQQVVRGDSAAYFCASSPGRSNQPQHFGDGTRLSIL.

The chain joins TRBV5-1 to TRBJ2-2, with D perhaps TRBD1 (7 bases). This CDR3 region has 14 residues. V was shortened by 4 bases and J by 3 bases, with 10 bases between the two germline ends. Germline V gene data show CDR1 as SGHRS and CDR2 as YFSETQ. CDR3 in DNA: TGCGCCAGCAGCACCAGGGGGGACACCGGGGAGCTGTTTTTT. Translating it yields CASSTRGDTGELFF.

This sequence joins TRBV27 and TRBJ1-2; maybe TRBD1 (5 bases). This CDR3 has 14 residues. V dropped 3 bases and J dropped 4 bases, with 12 bases sitting between them. Germline-derived CDR1 and CDR2 are MNHEY and SMNVEV (reference sequence). CDR3 region: CASSLRGGAYGYTF. The CDR3 region has the DNA TGTGCCAGCAGTTTGAGGGGCGGAGCCTATGGCTACACCTTC.

This chain connects TRBV5-1 to TRBJ2-5, with 10 bases aligning to TRBD2. The V gene's germline CDR1 is SGHRS and CDR2 YFSETQ. V was pared by 1 base and J by 3 bases, with 6 bases of the junction left unmatched. The CDR3 totals 16 residues. DNA of the CDR3: TGCGCCAGCAGCTTGATGCTAGCGGGGGCGGAAGAGACCCAGTACTTC. This codes for CASSLMLAGAEETQYF.

This chain joins TRBV11-2 and TRBJ2-5; TRBD1 is a possible D gene (5 bases). CDR1 and CDR2 (germline): SGHAT, FQNNGV. This CDR3 contains 14 residues. The V end was cut by 3 bases, the J end by 1 base, with 9 bases between. CDR3 coding DNA: TGTGCCAGCAGCTTTCTCCAGGGCCAAGAGACCCAGTACTTC. This gives the protein CASSFLQGQETQYF.

This chain uses TRBV5-4 with TRBJ2-7; possibly TRBD1 for D (5 bases). The germline V and J ends were trimmed by 4 bases and 5 bases, with 19 bases remaining between them. CDR1 SGHNT and CDR2 YYREEE come from the germline V gene (reference sequence). The CDR3 runs 15 residues. The CDR3 bases are TGTGCCAGCAGCGATAGAATGGAAGGGGCCGACGAGCAGTACTTC. It encodes CASSDRMEGADEQYF.

V is TRBV28 and J is TRBJ2-3; tentative D call: TRBD1 (5 bases). V gave up 6 bases and J gave up 6 bases, with 13 bases separating them. The germline V gene encodes CDR1 MDHEN and CDR2 SYDVKM. CDR3 length: 13 residues. The CDR3 sequence: CASSPRNRDTQYF. CDR3 nucleotide sequence: TGTGCCAGCAGCCCTCGAAACAGGGATACGCAGTATTTT.

This sequence joins TRBV5-4 and TRBJ2-1; possibly TRBD2 for D (6 bases). CDR3 length: 14 residues. Germline V lookup: CDR1 SGHNT, CDR2 YYREEE (reference sequence). Trimming removed 4 bases from V and 4 bases from J, with 12 bases in between. The CDR3 nucleotides read TGTGCCAGCAGCCCTTCCGGGACTTACAATGAGCAGTTCTTC. As protein: CASSPSGTYNEQFF.

The V call is TRBV28, the J call TRBJ1-1; D is possibly TRBD1 (5 bases). Trimming pared 6 bases from V and 8 bases from J, leaving 13 bases between. This CDR3 comprises 12 residues. CDR1 and CDR2 from the germline V gene are MDHEN and SYDVKM. The chain's CDR3 is CASSSLGTEAFF. The CDR3 DNA follows: TGTGCCAGCAGCTCACTCGGGACCGAAGCTTTCTTT.

The genes are TRBV5-1 and TRBJ2-2; D may match TRBD1 or TRBD2 (5 bases each). CDR1 and CDR2 from the germline V gene are SGHRS and YFSETQ. There are 17 residues in the CDR3. With 2 bases removed from V and 4 bases from J, the gap between germline ends came to 18 bases. The CDR3 here is CASSLKSQVASTGELFF. Here the CDR3 DNA reads TGCGCCAGCAGCTTAAAATCACAGGTAGCGAGCACCGGGGAGCTGTTTTTT.

This chain links TRBV11-2 with TRBJ1-2; D perhaps matches TRBD1 (6 bases). Germline values: CDR1 SGHAT, CDR2 FQNNGV. This CDR3 has 16 residues. Trimming removed 4 bases from V and 5 bases from J, with 20 bases in between. The CDR3 sequence is CASSSGGAPRAYGYTF. CDR3 DNA sequence: TGTGCCAGCAGCTCCGGGGGGGCACCCCGGGCTTATGGCTACACCTTC.

The V gene is TRBV11-3, the J gene TRBJ2-3, with D unresolved. Germline V gene data show CDR1 as SGHNT and CDR2 as YENEEA. The CDR3 is 13 amino acids. V was clipped by 5 bases and J by 4 bases, with 10 bases between them. CDR3 residues: CASSQYGPDTQYF. The CDR3 region has the DNA TGTGCCAGCAGCCAATACGGGCCAGATACGCAGTATTTT. Variable domain in full (rest from reference TRBV11-3 and TRBJ2-3): EAGVVQSPRYKIIEKKQPVAFWCNPISGHNTLYWYLQNLGQGPELLIRYENEEAVDDSQLPKDRFSAERLKGVDSTLKIQPAELGDSAVYLCASSQYGPDTQYFGPGTRLTVL.

This clone showed up just a few times. The J gene is TRBJ2-7, the V gene TRBV29-1; a weak D match, TRBD2 (5 bases). In germline, CDR1 is SQVTM, CDR2 ANQGSEA. The V and J ends lost 0 bases and 3 bases respectively, with 9 bases between them. The CDR3 sequence is 13 residues long. CDR3 nucleotides: TGCAGCGTTGAAGAGAACAGCGGCTACGAGCAGTACTTC. It translates to CSVEENSGYEQYF.